This passage covers 7 T cell receptor beta chains from one sample sequenced in a study of vaccination and CD4 T cells after COVID-19. These receptors' antigens are unknown. The Oncomine TCR Beta short-read assay was applied to DNA of cultured CD4+ T cells. Each CDR3 protein gets one entry after TCRdb re-called the PCR reads with MiXCR. The repertoire includes more than 12,000 distinct CDR3 sequences, about 53% of them detected once, and 4.5% to 5.5% sits in the top ten. Treatment given: roughly ten-day PBMC culture with coronavirus spike peptide pools or control peptides (ViraFEST assay). Sequenced material: CD4+ T cells from blood, cultured in vitro, taken before SARS-CoV-2 vaccination. These receptors were obtained from a human donor who had recovered from COVID-19.

The chain recombines TRBV28 with TRBJ2-2; D perhaps matches TRBD1 (5 bases). The CDR3 spans 16 residues. Trimming removed 5 bases from V and 0 bases from J, with 13 bases in between. Germline values: CDR1 MDHEN, CDR2 SYDVKM. In nucleotides, the CDR3 is TGTGCCAGCAGTCCCCAGGGATCCGCGAACACCGGGGAGCTGTTTTTT. Protein product: CASSPQGSANTGELFF.

This clonotype was counted only a few times. This chain joins TRBV7-9 and TRBJ1-1; D ambiguous. The CDR3 extends over 15 amino acids. The V end was cut by 5 bases, the J end by 1 base, with 14 bases between. Germline V lookup: CDR1 SEHNR, CDR2 FQNEAQ (reference sequence). CDR3: CASSPPVSRNTEAFF. The CDR3 region has the DNA TGTGCCAGCAGCCCCCCTGTGAGCCGGAACACTGAAGCTTTCTTT. Based on the CDR3 plus reference TRBV7-9 and TRBJ1-1, the full variable domain is DTGVSQNPRHKITKRGQNVTFRCDPISEHNRLYWYRQTLGQGPEFLTYFQNEAQLEKSRLLSDRFSAERPKGSFSTLEIQRTEQGDSAMYLCASSPPVSRNTEAFFGQGTRLTVV.

This clonotype was detected only a few times. The J gene is TRBJ1-5, the V gene TRBV28, with D maybe TRBD1 (6 bases). Germline values: CDR1 MDHEN, CDR2 SYDVKM. Between the trimmed V and J ends, which lost 7 bases and 6 bases, there was a span of 16 bases. This CDR3 has 14 amino acids. The CDR3 sequence: CASISGGLFQPQHF. The CDR3 DNA follows: TGTGCCAGCATTAGTGGGGGGCTGTTTCAGCCCCAGCATTTT.

This chain uses TRBV4-1 with TRBJ1-3; D is unclear. Germline values: CDR1 MGHRA, CDR2 YSYEKL. Trimming pared 1 base from V and 0 bases from J, leaving 10 bases between. CDR3 length: 16 amino acids. CDR3 nucleotides: TGCGCCAGCAGCCAAGCACCGGACTTCTCTGGAAACACCATATATTTT. The encoded protein is CASSQAPDFSGNTIYF.

The V gene is TRBV20-1, the J gene TRBJ2-3; tentatively, D is TRBD2 (5 bases). The CDR3 extends over 16 amino acids. The germline gives CDR1 DFQATT, CDR2 SNEGSKA (reference sequence). Trimming left V 3 bases short and J 2 bases short, with 18 bases between. The DNA for the CDR3 is TGCAGTGCTAGGGTTCCAGTTGGCGGGCCCACAGATACGCAGTATTTT. Translation: CSARVPVGGPTDTQYF.

The chain couples TRBV2 to TRBJ1-2, with TRBD1 matching over 7 bases. V lost 4 bases to trimming and J lost 4 bases; unmatched junction nucleotides: 12. The CDR3 contains 16 residues. Germline CDR1 SNHLY, CDR2 FYNNEI. The CDR3 sequence is CASSGQGGSSVYGYTF. The CDR3 bases are TGTGCCAGCAGTGGACAGGGTGGGAGTAGCGTCTATGGCTACACCTTC.

The chain recombines TRBV15 with TRBJ2-1; tentative D call: TRBD1 (6 bases). The CDR3 is 13 residues long. Germline CDR1 is LNHNV and CDR2 is YYDKDF (reference sequence). Trimming took 5 bases from V and 11 from J, leaving 16 bases between them. CDR3 bases: TGTGCCACCAGCTCCCGTGAACAGGGAAAGCAGTTCTTC. Translation: CATSSREQGKQFF.